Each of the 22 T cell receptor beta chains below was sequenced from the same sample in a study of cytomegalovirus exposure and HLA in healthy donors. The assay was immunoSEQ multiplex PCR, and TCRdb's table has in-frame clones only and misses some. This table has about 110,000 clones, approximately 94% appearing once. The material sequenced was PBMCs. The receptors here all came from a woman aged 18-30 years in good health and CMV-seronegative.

The DNA of the CDR3 is TGTGCCAGCAGCTCCCGAGGGACAGGGGGCAGTAAAGGCTATGGCTACACCTTC. The encoded protein is CASSSRGTGGSKGYGYTF. The V call is TRBV5-6, the J call TRBJ1-2; 12 nucleotides line up with TRBD1. The V gene's germline CDR1 is SGHDT and CDR2 YYEEEE. Trimming cost V 3 bases and J 4 bases; bases outside gene matches: 13. This CDR3 region has 18 residues.

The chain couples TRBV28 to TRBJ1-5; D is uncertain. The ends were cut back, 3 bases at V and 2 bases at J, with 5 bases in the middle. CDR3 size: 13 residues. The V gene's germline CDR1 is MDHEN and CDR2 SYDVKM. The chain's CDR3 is CASSFSGNQPQHF. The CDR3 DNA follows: TGTGCCAGCAGTTTCAGTGGCAATCAGCCCCAGCATTTT. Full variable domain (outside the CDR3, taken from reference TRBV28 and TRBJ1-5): DVKVTQSSRYLVKRTGEKVFLECVQDMDHENMFWYRQDPGLGLRLIYFSYDVKMKEKGDIPEGYSVSREKKERFSLILESASTNQTSMYLCASSFSGNQPQHFGDGTRLSIL.

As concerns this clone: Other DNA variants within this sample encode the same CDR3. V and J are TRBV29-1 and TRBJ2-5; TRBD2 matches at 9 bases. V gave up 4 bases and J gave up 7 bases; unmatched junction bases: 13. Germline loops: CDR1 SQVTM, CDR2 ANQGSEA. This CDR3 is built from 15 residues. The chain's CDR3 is CSVVILAGGAGTQYF. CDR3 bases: TGCAGCGTTGTTATCCTGGCGGGGGGGGCGGGGACCCAGTACTTC.

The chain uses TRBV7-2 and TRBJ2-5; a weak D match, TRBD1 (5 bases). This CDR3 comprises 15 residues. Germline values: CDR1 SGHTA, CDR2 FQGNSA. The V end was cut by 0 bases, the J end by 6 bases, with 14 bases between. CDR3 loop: CASSLALAGKQTQYF. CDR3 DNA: TGTGCCAGCAGCTTAGCGCTGGCAGGGAAACAGACCCAGTACTTC.

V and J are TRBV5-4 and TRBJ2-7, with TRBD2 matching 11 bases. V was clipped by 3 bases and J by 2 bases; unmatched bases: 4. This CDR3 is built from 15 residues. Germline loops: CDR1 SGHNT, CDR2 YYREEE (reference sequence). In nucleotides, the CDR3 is TGTGCCAGCAGCTGGGAGACTAGCGGGACCTACGAGCAGTACTTC. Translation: CASSWETSGTYEQYF.

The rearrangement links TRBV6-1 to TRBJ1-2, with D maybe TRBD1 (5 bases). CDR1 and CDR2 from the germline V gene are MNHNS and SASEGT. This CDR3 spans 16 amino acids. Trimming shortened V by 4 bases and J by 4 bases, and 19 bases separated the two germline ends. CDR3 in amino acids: CASSAQGWGLTYGYTF. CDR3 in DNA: TGTGCCAGCAGTGCCCAGGGTTGGGGACTGACCTATGGCTACACCTTC.

DNA for the CDR3: TGTGCCAGCAGTTTTTTAGCGGGGGGTTGGACCGGGGAGCTGTTTTTT. Its protein product is CASSFLAGGWTGELFF. This chain uses TRBV27 with TRBJ2-2; 10 nucleotides line up with TRBD2. Germline CDR1 and CDR2: MNHEY and SMNVEV (reference sequence). The V segment lost 3 bases and the J segment 5 bases; nucleotides outside the gene matches: 6. This CDR3 comprises 16 residues.

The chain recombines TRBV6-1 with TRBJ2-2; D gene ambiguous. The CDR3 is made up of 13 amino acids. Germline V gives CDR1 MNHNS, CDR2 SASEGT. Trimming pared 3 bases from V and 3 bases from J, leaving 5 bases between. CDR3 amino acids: CASSDRDTGELFF. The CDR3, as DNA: TGTGCCAGCAGTGACCGAGACACCGGGGAGCTGTTTTTT.

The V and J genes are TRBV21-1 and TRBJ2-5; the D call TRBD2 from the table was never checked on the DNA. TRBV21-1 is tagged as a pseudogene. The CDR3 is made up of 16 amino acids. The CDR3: CASSFQLAGGRETQYF. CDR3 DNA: TGTGCCAGCAGCTTCCAGCTAGCGGGGGGGCGAGAGACCCAGTACTTC.

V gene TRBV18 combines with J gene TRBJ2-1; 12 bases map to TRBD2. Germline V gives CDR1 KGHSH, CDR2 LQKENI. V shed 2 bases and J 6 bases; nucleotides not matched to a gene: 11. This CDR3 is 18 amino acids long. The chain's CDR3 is CASSPVASGGAFSNEQFF. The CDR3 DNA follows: TGTGCCAGCTCACCAGTAGCTAGCGGGGGGGCGTTCTCCAATGAGCAGTTCTTC.

The DNA of the CDR3 is TGTGCCAGTTCGAATGGTAGGGGATCCTACGAGCAGTACTTC. It is translated as CASSNGRGSYEQYF. The V and J genes are TRBV19 and TRBJ2-7; TRBD1 might be the D (5 bases). In germline, CDR1 is LNHDA, CDR2 SQIVND (reference sequence). Trimming pared 8 bases from V and 1 base from J, leaving 15 bases between. The CDR3 contains 14 residues.

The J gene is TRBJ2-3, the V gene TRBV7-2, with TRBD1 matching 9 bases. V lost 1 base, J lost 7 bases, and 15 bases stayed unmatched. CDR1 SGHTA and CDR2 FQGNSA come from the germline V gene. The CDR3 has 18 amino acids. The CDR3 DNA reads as TGTGCCAGCAGCTTAGAGGGACAGGGCCGGGGAAGGGGTTATACGCAGTATTTT. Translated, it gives CASSLEGQGRGRGYTQYF.

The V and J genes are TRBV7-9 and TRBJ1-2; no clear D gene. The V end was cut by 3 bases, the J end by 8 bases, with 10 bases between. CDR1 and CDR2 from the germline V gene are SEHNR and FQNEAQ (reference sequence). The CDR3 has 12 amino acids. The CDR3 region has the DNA TGTGCCAGCAGCTTCACTTTAAGCGGCTACACCTTC. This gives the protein CASSFTLSGYTF.

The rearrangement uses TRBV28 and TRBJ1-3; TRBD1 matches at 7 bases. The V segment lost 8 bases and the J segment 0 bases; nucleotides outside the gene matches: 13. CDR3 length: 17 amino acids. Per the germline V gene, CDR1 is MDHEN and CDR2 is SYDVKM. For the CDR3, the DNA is TGTGCCAGCGTCCTGGGGGGACAGCTAAGCTCTGGAAACACCATATATTTT. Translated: CASVLGGQLSSGNTIYF.

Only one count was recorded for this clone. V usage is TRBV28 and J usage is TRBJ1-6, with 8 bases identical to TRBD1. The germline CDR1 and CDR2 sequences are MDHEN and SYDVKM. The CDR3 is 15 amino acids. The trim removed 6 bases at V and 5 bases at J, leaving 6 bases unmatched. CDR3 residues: CASSSPGQDNSPLHF. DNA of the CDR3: TGTGCCAGCAGCTCTCCGGGACAGGATAATTCACCCCTCCACTTT.

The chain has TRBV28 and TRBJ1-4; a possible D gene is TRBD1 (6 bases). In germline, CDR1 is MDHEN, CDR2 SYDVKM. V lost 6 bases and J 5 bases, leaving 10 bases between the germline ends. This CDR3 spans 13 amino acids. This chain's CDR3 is CASRQGGNEKLFF. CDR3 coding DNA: TGTGCCAGCAGACAGGGCGGGAATGAAAAACTGTTTTTT.

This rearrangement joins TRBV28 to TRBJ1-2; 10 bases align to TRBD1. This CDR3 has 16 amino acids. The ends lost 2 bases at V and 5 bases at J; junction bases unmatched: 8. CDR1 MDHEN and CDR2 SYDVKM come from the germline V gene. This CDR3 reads CASSLRGTGEGYGYTF. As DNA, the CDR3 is TGTGCCAGCAGTTTAAGGGGGACAGGGGAGGGTTATGGCTACACCTTC.

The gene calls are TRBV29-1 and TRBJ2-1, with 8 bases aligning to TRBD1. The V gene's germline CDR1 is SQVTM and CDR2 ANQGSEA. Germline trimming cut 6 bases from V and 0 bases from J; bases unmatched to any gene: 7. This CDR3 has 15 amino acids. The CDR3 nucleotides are TGCAGCGTAAGGGGACAGGTGAGCTCCTACAATGAGCAGTTCTTC. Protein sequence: CSVRGQVSSYNEQFF.

DNA of the CDR3: TGTGCCAGCAGCTACGGACAGGGGTCCCAAGAGACCCAGTACTTC. It encodes CASSYGQGSQETQYF. This chain connects TRBV7-3 to TRBJ2-5; 9 positions match TRBD1. V lost 4 bases to trimming and J lost 1 base; unmatched junction nucleotides: 4. Per the germline V gene, CDR1 is SGHTA and CDR2 is FQGTGA. This CDR3 comprises 15 residues.

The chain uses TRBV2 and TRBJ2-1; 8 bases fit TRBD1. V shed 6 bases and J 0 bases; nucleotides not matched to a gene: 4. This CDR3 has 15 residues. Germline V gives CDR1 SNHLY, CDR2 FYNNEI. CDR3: CASREDRASYNEQFF. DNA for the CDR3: TGTGCCAGCAGGGAGGACAGGGCCTCCTACAATGAGCAGTTCTTC.

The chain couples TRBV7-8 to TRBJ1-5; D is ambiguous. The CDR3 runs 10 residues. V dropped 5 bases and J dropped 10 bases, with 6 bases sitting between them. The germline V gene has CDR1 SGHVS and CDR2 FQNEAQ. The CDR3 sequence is CASSPNPQHF. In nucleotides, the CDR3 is TGTGCCAGCAGCCCTAACCCCCAGCATTTT.

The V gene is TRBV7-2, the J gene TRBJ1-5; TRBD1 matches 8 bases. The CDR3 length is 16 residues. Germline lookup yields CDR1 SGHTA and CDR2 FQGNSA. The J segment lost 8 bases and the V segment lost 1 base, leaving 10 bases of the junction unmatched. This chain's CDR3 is CASSLVSGRGLEPQHF. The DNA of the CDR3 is TGTGCCAGCAGCTTAGTCAGTGGCAGGGGGCTTGAGCCCCAGCATTTT.